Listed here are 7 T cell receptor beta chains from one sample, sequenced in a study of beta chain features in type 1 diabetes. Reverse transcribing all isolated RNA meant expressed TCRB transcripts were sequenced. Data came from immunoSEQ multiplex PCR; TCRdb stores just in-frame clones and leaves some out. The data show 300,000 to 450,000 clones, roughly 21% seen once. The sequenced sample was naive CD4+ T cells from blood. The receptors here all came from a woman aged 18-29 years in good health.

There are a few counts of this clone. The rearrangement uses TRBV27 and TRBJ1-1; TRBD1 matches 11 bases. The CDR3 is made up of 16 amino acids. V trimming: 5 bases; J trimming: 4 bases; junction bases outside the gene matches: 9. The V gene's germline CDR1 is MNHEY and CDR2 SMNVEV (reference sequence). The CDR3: CASSLNPGTGGTEAFF. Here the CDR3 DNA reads TGTGCCAGCAGTCTAAACCCCGGGACAGGGGGCACTGAAGCTTTCTTT.

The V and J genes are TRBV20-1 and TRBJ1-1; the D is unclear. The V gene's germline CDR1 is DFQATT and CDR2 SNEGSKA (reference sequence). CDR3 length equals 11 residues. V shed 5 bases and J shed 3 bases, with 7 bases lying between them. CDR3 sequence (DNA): TGCAGTGCTGACCGGGACACTGAAGCTTTCTTT. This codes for CSADRDTEAFF.

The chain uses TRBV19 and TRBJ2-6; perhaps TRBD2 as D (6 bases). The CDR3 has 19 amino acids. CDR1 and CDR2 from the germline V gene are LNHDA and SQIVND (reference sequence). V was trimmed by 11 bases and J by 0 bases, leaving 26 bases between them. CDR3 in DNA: TGTGCCTGCAGGAGGGACTCTAACCCCGGTATCTCTGGGGCCAACGTCCTGACTTTC. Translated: CACRRDSNPGISGANVLTF.

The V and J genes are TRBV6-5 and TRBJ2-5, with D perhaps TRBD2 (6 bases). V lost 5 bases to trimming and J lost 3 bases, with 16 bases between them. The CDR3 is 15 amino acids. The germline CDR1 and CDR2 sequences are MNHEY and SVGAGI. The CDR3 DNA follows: TGTGCCAGCAGTACCTGGGACTCACCTAAAGAGACCCAGTACTTC. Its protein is CASSTWDSPKETQYF.

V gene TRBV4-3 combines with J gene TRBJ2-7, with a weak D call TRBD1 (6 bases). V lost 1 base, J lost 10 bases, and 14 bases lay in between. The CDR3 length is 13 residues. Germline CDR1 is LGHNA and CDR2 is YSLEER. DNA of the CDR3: TGCGCCAGCAGCCAAGTATTTCAGGGGTCCCAGTACTTC. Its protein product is CASSQVFQGSQYF.

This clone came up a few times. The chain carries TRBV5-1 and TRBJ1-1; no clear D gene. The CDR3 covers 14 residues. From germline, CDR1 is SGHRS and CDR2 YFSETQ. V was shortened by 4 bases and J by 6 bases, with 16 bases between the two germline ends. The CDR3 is CASSAGSSRPEAFF. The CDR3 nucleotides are TGCGCCAGCAGCGCGGGATCCAGTCGCCCTGAAGCTTTCTTT. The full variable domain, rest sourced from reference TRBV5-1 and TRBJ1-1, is KAGVTQTPRYLIKTRGQQVTLSCSPISGHRSVSWYQQTPGQGLQFLFEYFSETQRNKGNFPGRFSGRQFSNSRSEMNVSTLELGDSALYLCASSAGSSRPEAFFGQGTRLTVV.

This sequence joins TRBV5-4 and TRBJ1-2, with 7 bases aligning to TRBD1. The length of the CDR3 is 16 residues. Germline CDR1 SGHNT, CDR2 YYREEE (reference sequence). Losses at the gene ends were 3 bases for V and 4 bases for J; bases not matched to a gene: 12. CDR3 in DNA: TGTGCCAGCAGCTCCGTACCAGGGGGAGAAGGCTATGGCTACACCTTC. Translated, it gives CASSSVPGGEGYGYTF.